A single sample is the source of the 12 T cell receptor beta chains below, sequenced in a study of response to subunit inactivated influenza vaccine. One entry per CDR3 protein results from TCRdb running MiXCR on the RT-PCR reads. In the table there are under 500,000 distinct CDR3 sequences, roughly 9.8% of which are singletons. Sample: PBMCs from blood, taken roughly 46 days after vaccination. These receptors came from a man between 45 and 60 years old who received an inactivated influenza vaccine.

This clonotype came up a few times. The CDR3 DNA reads TGTGCCACCAGAGCCGGGGTCTCGAACACTGAAGCTTTCTTT. As protein: CATRAGVSNTEAFF. The J gene is TRBJ1-1, the V gene TRBV18; D is ambiguous. Germline CDR1 reads KGHSH; CDR2 reads LQKENI. V was trimmed by 10 bases and J by 1 base, leaving 16 bases between them. The CDR3 consists of 14 residues.

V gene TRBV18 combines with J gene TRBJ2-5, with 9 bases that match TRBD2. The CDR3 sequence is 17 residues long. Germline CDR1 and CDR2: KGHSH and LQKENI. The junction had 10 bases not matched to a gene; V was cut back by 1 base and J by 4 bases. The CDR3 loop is CASSPRGLAPYRETQYF. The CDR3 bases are TGTGCCAGCTCACCACGGGGACTAGCTCCCTACCGAGAGACCCAGTACTTC.

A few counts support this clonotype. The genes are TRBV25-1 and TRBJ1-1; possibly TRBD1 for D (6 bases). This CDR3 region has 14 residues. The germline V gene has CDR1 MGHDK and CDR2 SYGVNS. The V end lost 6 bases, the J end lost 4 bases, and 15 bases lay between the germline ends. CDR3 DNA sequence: TGTGCCAGCAGGCAGACAGGAATGGGCACTGAAGCTTTCTTT. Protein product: CASRQTGMGTEAFF.

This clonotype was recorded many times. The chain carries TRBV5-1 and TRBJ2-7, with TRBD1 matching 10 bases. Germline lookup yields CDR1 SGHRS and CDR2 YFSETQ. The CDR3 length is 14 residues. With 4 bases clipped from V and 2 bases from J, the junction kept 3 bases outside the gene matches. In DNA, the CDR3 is TGCGCCAGCAGCACGGGACAGGGGCCCTACGAGCAGTACTTC. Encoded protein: CASSTGQGPYEQYF.

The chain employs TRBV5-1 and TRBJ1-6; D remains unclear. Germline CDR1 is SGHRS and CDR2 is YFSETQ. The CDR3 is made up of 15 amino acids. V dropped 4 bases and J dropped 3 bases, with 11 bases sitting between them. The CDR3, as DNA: TGCGCCAGCAGCCTAAGCGGGGACTATAATTCACCCCTCCACTTT. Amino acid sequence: CASSLSGDYNSPLHF.

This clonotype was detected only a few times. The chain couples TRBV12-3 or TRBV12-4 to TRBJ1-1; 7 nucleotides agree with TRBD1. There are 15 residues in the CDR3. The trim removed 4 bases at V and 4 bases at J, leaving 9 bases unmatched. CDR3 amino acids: CASSWGGGSGTEAFF. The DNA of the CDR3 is TGTGCCAGCAGTTGGGGAGGGGGCTCGGGCACTGAAGCTTTCTTT.

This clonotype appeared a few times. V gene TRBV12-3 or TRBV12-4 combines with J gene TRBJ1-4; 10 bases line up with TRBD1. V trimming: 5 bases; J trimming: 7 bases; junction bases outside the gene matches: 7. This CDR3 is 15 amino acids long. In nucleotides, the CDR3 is TGTGCCAGCAGTCGACAGACAGGGGGCCTTGAAAAACTGTTTTTT. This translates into CASSRQTGGLEKLFF.

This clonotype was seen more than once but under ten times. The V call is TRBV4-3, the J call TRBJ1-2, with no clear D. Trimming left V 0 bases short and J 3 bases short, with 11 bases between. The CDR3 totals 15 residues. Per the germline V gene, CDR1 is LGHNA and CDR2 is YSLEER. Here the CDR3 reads CASSQDGVFDYGYTF. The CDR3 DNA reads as TGCGCCAGCAGCCAAGATGGGGTGTTTGACTATGGCTACACCTTC.

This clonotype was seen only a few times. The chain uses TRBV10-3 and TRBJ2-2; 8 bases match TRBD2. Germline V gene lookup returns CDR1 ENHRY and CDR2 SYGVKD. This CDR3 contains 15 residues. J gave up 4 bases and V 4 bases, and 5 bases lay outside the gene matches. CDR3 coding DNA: TGTGCCATCAGTGCCGCGCGGGAGGTCACCGGGGAGCTGTTTTTT. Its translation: CAISAAREVTGELFF.

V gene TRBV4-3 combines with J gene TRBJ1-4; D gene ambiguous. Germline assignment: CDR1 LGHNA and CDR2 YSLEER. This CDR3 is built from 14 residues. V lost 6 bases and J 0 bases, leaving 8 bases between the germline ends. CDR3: CASSPRPTNEKLFF. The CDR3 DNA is TGCGCCAGCAGTCCCAGACCAACTAATGAAAAACTGTTTTTT.

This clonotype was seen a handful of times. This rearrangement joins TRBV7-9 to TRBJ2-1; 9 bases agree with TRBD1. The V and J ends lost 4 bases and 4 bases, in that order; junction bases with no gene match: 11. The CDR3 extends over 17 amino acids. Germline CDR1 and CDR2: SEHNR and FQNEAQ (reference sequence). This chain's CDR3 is CASSSSPGTGLYNEQFF. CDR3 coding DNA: TGTGCCAGCAGCTCGAGCCCCGGGACAGGGTTGTACAATGAGCAGTTCTTC.

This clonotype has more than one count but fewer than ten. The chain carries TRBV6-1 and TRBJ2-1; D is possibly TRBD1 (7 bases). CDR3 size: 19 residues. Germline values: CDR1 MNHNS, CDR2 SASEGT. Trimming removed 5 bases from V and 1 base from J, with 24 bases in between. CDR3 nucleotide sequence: TGTGCCAGCAGTCAGAAGACGACAGGGCGGGGATTTTCCTACAATGAGCAGTTCTTC. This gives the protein CASSQKTTGRGFSYNEQFF.